This T cell receptor beta chain was captured in a study of glioma-infiltrating T cells. This clonotype was observed many times. As yet, its antigen is unknown. The germline CDR1 and CDR2 sequences are MDHEN and SYDVKM. This CDR3 contains 13 residues. The ends were cut back, 5 bases at V and 3 bases at J, with 10 bases in the middle. Using RNA template, CDR3s of TCR alpha and beta were amplified with iRepertoire arm-PCR. MiXCR, applied by TCRdb to the multiplex PCR reads, yields one record per CDR3 protein. The data contain more than 100,000 distinct CDR3 sequences, around 31% of them seen just once; the ten biggest clones take up 40% to 55%. Overall study results and limits: Tissue-blood divergence was below expectation in non-neoplastic patients, above in gliomas. CDR3 overlap between tissue and blood was very small.

This TCR derives from a human donor with low-grade glioma or glioblastoma, undergoing nonglioma brain surgery, or in good health (not recorded which). The chain couples TRBV28 to TRBJ1-1; perhaps TRBD1 as D (6 bases). Specimen: glioma tissue, nonneoplastic brain tissue, or PBMCs (not recorded which). CDR3: CASSRQEYTEAFF. As DNA, the CDR3 is TGTGCCAGCAGTAGACAGGAGTACACTGAAGCTTTCTTT.